This T cell receptor (beta chain) emerged from a study of blood T cell repertoires in COVID-19. Looking at the study overall: Samples of COVID-19 (acute and convalescent) were obtained from the United States, Italy and Spain.

This clone was picked up many times. The CDR3 consists of 16 residues. CDR1 is MNHEY and CDR2 is SMNVEV in the germline V gene (reference sequence). The V and J ends lost 6 bases and 1 base respectively, with 13 bases between them. Clones were read by immunoSEQ multiplex PCR, and TCRdb kept only the in-frame ones, dropping some. The repertoire holds about 190,000 clones, 84% seen once, with about 20% in the top ten. This chain connects TRBV27 to TRBJ1-6, with D tentatively TRBD1 (6 bases). Sequencing was performed on peripheral blood. The TCR sequence derives from a human donor in a cohort sampled during active COVID-19. The CDR3 coding sequence is TGTGCCAGCAGACTAGGGGGAGGGTCCTATAATTCACCCCTCCACTTT. Protein: CASRLGGGSYNSPLHF.